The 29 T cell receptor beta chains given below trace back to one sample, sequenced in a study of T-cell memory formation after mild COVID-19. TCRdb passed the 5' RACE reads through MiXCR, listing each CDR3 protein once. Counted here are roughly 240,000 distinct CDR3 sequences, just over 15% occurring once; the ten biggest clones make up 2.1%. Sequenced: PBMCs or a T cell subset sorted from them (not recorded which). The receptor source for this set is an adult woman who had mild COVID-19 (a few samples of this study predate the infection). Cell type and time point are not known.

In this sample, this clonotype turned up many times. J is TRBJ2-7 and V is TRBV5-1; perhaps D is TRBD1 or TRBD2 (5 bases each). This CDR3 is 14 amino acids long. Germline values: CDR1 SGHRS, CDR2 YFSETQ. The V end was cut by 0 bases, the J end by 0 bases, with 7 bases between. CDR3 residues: CASSLVGGSYEQYF. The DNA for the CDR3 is TGCGCCAGCAGCTTGGTTGGGGGCTCCTACGAGCAGTACTTC.

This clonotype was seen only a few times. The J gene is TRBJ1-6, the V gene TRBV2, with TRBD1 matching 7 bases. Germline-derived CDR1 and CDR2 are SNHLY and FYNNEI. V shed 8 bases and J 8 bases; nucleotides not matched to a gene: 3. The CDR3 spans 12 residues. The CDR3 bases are TGTGCCAGCCAGGGGGAAGATTCACCCCTCCACTTT. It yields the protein CASQGEDSPLHF. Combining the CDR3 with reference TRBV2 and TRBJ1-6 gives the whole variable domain EPEVTQTPSHQVTQMGQEVILRCVPISNHLYFYWYRQILGQKVEFLVSFYNNEISEKSEIFDDQFSVERPDGSNFTLKIRSTKLEDSAMYFCASQGEDSPLHFGNGTRLTVT.

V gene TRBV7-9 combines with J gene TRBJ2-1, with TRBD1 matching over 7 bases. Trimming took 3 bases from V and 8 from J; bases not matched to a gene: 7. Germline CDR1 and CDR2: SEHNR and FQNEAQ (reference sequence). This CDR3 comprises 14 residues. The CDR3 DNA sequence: TGTGCCAGCAGCTTGGAAGGGGGCGGATATGAGCAGTTCTTC. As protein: CASSLEGGGYEQFF.

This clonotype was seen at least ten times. CDR3 region: CASSLGSLLREQFF. The CDR3 nucleotides are TGTGCCAGCAGCTTAGGCTCTCTACTACGGGAGCAGTTCTTC. This chain connects TRBV11-2 to TRBJ2-1; D is undetermined. Germline V gives CDR1 SGHAT, CDR2 FQNNGV. The ends were cut back, 1 base at V and 10 bases at J, with 14 bases in the middle. The CDR3 is 14 amino acids.

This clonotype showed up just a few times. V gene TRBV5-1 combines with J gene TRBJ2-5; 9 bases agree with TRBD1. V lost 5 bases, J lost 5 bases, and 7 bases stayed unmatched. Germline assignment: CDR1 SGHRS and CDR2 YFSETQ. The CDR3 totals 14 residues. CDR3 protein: CASSVSGQGETQYF. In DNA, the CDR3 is TGCGCCAGCAGTGTCTCAGGACAGGGGGAGACCCAGTACTTC.

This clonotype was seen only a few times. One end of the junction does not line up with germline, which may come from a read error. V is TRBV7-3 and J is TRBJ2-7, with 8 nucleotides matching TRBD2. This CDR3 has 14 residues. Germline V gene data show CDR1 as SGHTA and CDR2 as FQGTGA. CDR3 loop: CASSLSGLAGEQDF. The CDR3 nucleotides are TGTGCCAGCAGCTTAAGCGGACTAGCAGGCGAGCAGGACTTC.

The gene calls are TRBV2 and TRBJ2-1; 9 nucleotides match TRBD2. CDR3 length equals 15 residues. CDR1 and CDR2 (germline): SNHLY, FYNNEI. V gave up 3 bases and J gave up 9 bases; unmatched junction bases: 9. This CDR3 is CASSETSGGRGEQFF. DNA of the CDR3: TGTGCCAGCAGTGAGACAAGCGGGGGGCGGGGTGAGCAGTTCTTC.

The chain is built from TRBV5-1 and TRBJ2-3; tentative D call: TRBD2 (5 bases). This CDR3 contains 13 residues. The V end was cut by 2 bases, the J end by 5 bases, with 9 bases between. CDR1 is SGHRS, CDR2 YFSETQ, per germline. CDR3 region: CASSLTGLDTQYF. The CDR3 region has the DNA TGCGCCAGCAGCTTAACGGGGTTAGATACGCAGTATTTT.

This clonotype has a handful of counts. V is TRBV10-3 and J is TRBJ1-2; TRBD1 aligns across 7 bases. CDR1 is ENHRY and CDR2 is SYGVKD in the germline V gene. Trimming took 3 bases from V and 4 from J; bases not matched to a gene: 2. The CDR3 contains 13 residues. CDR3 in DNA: TGTGCCATCAGTGACCGGGACAGCTATGGCTACACCTTC. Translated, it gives CAISDRDSYGYTF.

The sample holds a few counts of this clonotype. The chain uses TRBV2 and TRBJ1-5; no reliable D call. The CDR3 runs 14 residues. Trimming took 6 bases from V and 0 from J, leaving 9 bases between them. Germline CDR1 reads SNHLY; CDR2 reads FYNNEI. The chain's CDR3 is CASRGEYSNQPQHF. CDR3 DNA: TGTGCCAGCAGGGGCGAGTATAGCAATCAGCCCCAGCATTTT.

The CDR3 nucleotides read TGCAGTGCCGGGCCGGGGGGGACCTCCTACGAGCAGTACTTC. Translating gives CSAGPGGTSYEQYF. The chain carries TRBV20-1 and TRBJ2-7, with TRBD2 matching 8 bases. The junction had 7 bases not matched to a gene; V was cut back by 6 bases and J by 0 bases. The CDR3 loop spans 14 amino acids. Per the germline V gene, CDR1 is DFQATT and CDR2 is SNEGSKA (reference sequence).

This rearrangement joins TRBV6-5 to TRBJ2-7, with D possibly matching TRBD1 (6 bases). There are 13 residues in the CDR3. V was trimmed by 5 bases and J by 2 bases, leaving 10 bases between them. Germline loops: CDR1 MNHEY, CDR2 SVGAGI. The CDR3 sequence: CASSPDRTYEQYF. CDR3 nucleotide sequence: TGTGCCAGCAGTCCCGACAGGACCTACGAGCAGTACTTC.

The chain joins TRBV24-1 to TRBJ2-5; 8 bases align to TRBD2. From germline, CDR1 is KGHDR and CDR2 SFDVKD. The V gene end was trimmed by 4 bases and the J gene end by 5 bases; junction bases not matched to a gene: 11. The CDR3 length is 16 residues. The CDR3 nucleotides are TGTGCCACCAGTGACGGGACCGGGACTAGTTGGGAGACCCAGTACTTC. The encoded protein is CATSDGTGTSWETQYF.

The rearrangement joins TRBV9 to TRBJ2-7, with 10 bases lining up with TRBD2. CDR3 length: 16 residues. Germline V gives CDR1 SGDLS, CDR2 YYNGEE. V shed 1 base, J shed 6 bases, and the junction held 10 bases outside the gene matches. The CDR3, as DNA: TGTGCCAGCAGCGTAACGGCGCTAGCGGGAGTGATCGAGCAGTACTTC. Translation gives CASSVTALAGVIEQYF.

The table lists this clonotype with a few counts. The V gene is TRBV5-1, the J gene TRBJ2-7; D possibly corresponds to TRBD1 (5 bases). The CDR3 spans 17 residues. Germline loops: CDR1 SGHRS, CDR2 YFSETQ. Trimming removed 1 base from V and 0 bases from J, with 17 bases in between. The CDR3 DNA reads TGCGCCAGCAGCTTGAAGACAGTACCCTTGAGCTCCTACGAGCAGTACTTC. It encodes CASSLKTVPLSSYEQYF. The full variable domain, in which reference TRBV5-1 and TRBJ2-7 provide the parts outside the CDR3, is KAGVTQTPRYLIKTRGQQVTLSCSPISGHRSVSWYQQTPGQGLQFLFEYFSETQRNKGNFPGRFSGRQFSNSRSEMNVSTLELGDSALYLCASSLKTVPLSSYEQYFGPGTRLTVT.

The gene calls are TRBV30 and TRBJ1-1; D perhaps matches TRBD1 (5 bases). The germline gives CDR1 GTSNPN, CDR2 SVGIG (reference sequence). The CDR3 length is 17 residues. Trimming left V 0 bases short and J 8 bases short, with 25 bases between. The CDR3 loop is CAWSVEGYWGSPFEAFF. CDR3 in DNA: TGTGCCTGGAGTGTAGAGGGGTATTGGGGGTCACCATTCGAAGCTTTCTTT.

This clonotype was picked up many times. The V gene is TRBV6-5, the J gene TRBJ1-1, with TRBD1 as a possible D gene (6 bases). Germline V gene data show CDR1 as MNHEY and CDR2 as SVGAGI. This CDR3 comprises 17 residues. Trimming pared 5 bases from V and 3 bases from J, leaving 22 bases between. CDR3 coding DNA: TGTGCCAGCAGTACGGCTAAGGGGGGGAGAGGCGACACTGAAGCTTTCTTT. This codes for CASSTAKGGRGDTEAFF.

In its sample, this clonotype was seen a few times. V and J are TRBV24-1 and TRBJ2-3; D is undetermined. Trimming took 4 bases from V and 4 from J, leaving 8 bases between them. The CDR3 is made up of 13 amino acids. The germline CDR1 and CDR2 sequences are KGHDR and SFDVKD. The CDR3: CATSDTAADTQYF. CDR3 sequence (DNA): TGTGCCACCAGTGACACGGCCGCAGATACGCAGTATTTT.

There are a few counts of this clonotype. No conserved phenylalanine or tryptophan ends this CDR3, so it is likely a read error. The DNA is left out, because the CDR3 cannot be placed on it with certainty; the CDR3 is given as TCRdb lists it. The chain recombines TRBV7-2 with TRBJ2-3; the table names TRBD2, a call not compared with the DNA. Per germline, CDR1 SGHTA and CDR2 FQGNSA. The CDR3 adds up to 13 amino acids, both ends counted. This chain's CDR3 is CASSSNSGSPPVH.

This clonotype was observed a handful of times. The CDR3 spells CATRTGGIANTEAFF. The CDR3 coding sequence is TGTGCCACCAGGACAGGGGGAATAGCGAACACTGAAGCTTTCTTT. The chain uses TRBV24-1 and TRBJ1-1, with 9 bases fitting TRBD1. Germline values: CDR1 KGHDR, CDR2 SFDVKD. Trimming at V came to 7 bases and at J to 1 base, leaving 6 bases not matched to a gene. The CDR3 totals 15 residues.

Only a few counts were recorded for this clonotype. This CDR3 is CASSARQGNTEAFF. CDR3 nucleotides: TGTGCCAGCAGCGCCAGACAGGGGAACACTGAAGCTTTCTTT. This rearrangement joins TRBV7-6 to TRBJ1-1; 7 bases are shared with TRBD1. Germline trimming cut 5 bases from V and 1 base from J; bases unmatched to any gene: 4. The CDR3 loop spans 14 amino acids. Per the germline V gene, CDR1 is SGHVS and CDR2 is FNYEAQ.

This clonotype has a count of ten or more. The CDR3 sequence: CASSLGGGDYGYTF. The CDR3 DNA follows: TGTGCCAGCAGCTTGGGAGGGGGCGACTATGGCTACACCTTC. This chain joins TRBV7-3 and TRBJ1-2, with 7 bases identical to TRBD1. The CDR3 consists of 14 residues. V dropped 3 bases and J dropped 3; count of bases not matched to a gene: 4. CDR1 is SGHTA and CDR2 is FQGTGA in the germline V gene.

The CDR3 is CASSFGLAGGARYF. CDR3 bases: TGTGCCAGCAGCTTCGGGCTAGCGGGGGGGGCCCGATACTTC. The gene calls are TRBV5-5 and TRBJ2-5; TRBD2 agrees at 12 bases. V was pared by 2 bases and J by 14 bases, with 10 bases of the junction left unmatched. CDR1 SGHKS and CDR2 YYEKEE come from the germline V gene (reference sequence). This CDR3 spans 14 amino acids. Together with reference TRBV5-5 and TRBJ2-5, the CDR3 gives the full variable domain: DAGVTQSPTHLIKTRGQQVTLRCSPISGHKSVSWYQQVLGQGPQFIFQYYEKEERGRGNFPDRFSARQFPNYSSELNVNALLLGDSALYLCASSFGLAGGARYFGPGTRLLVL.

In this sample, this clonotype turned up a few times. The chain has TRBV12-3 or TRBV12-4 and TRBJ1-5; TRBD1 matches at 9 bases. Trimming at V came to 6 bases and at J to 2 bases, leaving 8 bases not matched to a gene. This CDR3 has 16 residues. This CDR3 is CASRSGTGFRNQPQHF. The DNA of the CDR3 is TGTGCCAGCAGGTCCGGGACAGGGTTTCGCAATCAGCCCCAGCATTTT.

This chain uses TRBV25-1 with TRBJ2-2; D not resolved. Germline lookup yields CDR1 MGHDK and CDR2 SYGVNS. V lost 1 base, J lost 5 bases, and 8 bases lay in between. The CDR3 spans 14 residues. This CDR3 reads CASSEFSGTGELFF. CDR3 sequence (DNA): TGTGCCAGCAGTGAATTTTCGGGTACCGGGGAGCTGTTTTTT.

The CDR3 region has the DNA TGTGCCAGCAGCCCCTGGGGGACAGGGGGCTTAGGCACTGAAGCTTTCTTT. This codes for CASSPWGTGGLGTEAFF. The V and J genes are TRBV7-2 and TRBJ1-1; 12 nucleotides match TRBD1. The CDR3 spans 17 residues. Germline V gives CDR1 SGHTA, CDR2 FQGNSA. The V and J ends lost 5 bases and 4 bases, in that order; junction bases with no gene match: 11.

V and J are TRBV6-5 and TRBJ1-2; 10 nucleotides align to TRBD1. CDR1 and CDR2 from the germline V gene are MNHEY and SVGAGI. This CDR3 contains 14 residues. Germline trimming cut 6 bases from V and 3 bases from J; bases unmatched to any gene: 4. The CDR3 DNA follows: TGTGCCAGCAGGGGGACAGGGGAGGACTATGGCTACACCTTC. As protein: CASRGTGEDYGYTF.

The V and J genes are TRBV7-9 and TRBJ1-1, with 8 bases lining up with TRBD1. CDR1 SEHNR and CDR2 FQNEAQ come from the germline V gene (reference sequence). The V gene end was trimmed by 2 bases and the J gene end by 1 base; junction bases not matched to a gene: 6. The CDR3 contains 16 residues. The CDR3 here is CASSLSWTGRNTEAFF. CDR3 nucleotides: TGTGCCAGCAGCTTATCTTGGACAGGGCGGAACACTGAAGCTTTCTTT.

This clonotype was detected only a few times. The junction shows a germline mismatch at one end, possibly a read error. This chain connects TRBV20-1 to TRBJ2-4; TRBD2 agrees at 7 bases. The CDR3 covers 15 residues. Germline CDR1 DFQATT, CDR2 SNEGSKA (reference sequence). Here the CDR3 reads CSARSLAEVKIIQYF. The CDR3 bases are TGCAGTGCTCGGAGTCTAGCGGAAGTTAAAATCATTCAGTACTTC.